The clone carrying this T cell receptor beta chain was detected only a few times. Repertoires were generated with immunoSEQ multiplex PCR, while TCRdb's copy carries only in-frame clones and drops some. The sample shows 200,000 to 250,000 clones, around 90% of them seen only once. The sample is drawn from a study of blood T cell repertoires in COVID-19. V gave up 1 base and J gave up 7 bases, with 10 bases separating them. Germline-derived CDR1 and CDR2 are LNHNV and YYDKDF (reference sequence). The CDR3 sequence is 13 residues long. Sequenced input: PBMCs or T cells enriched from blood (not recorded which). The V and J genes are TRBV15 and TRBJ1-2; D uncertain. This TCR was sampled from a woman aged 25 to 39 with acute COVID-19. The chain's CDR3 is CATSRGGAGGYTF. Written as DNA, the CDR3 is TGTGCCACCAGCAGAGGAGGCGCGGGTGGCTACACCTTC.